This is a list of T cell receptor beta chains from one sample in a study of cytomegalovirus exposure and HLA in healthy donors. Some clones are missing from TCRdb's copy, which holds only in-frame ones; the method was immunoSEQ multiplex PCR. This sample has 150,000 to 200,000 clones, with approximately 88% found just once. Input material: PBMCs. These receptor sequences come from a woman aged 18-35 years in good health and CMV-seronegative. The CDR3 runs from the conserved cysteine through the conserved F or W. The order of the fields is J gene, D gene, V gene, CDR3 protein. The D gene is left open where the match is weak.

j_call: TRBJ2-7
d_call: -
v_call: TRBV2
cdr3_aa: CASNGGVGEQYF

j_call: TRBJ2-3
d_call: -
v_call: TRBV20-1
cdr3_aa: CSASRGNTQYF

j_call: TRBJ1-5
d_call: TRBD1
v_call: TRBV13
cdr3_aa: CASSLRGVQPQHF

j_call: TRBJ2-3
d_call: -
v_call: TRBV5-1
cdr3_aa: CASSPGGGGRGDTQYF

j_call: TRBJ2-3
d_call: TRBD2
v_call: TRBV5-1
cdr3_aa: CASSLGLAGGPSADTQYF

j_call: TRBJ1-4
d_call: TRBD1
v_call: TRBV19
cdr3_aa: CASSPRRDRGGEKLFF

j_call: TRBJ2-7
d_call: TRBD2
v_call: TRBV5-5
cdr3_aa: CASSPFKRGVTYEQYF

j_call: TRBJ1-2
d_call: -
v_call: TRBV7-9
cdr3_aa: CASSLEGQGSGYTF

j_call: TRBJ1-5
d_call: -
v_call: TRBV19
cdr3_aa: CASRGASSNQPQHF

j_call: TRBJ2-3
d_call: -
v_call: TRBV6-5
cdr3_aa: CASGDYRASTDTQYF

j_call: TRBJ1-4
d_call: -
v_call: TRBV7-8
cdr3_aa: CASSSNRTDWFF

j_call: TRBJ2-7
d_call: TRBD2
v_call: TRBV5-1
cdr3_aa: CASRQGGGGGYEQYF

j_call: TRBJ1-2
d_call: -
v_call: TRBV6-6
cdr3_aa: CASRTERQPYGYTF

j_call: TRBJ1-5
d_call: -
v_call: TRBV2
cdr3_aa: CASSEARGGDQPQHF

j_call: TRBJ2-5
d_call: TRBD2
v_call: TRBV18
cdr3_aa: CASSSGGMGEQYF

j_call: TRBJ2-4
d_call: -
v_call: TRBV15
cdr3_aa: CATSAEGSREGFNIQYF

j_call: TRBJ2-3
d_call: TRBD2
v_call: TRBV6-1
cdr3_aa: CASSELYGSSGRASDTQYF

j_call: TRBJ2-1
d_call: -
v_call: TRBV30
cdr3_aa: CAWGPMRNEQFF

j_call: TRBJ2-1
d_call: TRBD1
v_call: TRBV5-5
cdr3_aa: CASSLVQGSNEQFF

j_call: TRBJ2-5
d_call: -
v_call: TRBV5-4
cdr3_aa: CASSLSASGPGKETQYF

j_call: TRBJ2-1
d_call: TRBD1
v_call: TRBV5-1
cdr3_aa: CASSLNGQGLSEQFF

j_call: TRBJ2-7
d_call: -
v_call: TRBV6-5
cdr3_aa: CASSYSGVPGSYEQYF

j_call: TRBJ1-1
d_call: -
v_call: TRBV4-1
cdr3_aa: CASGLATEAFF

j_call: TRBJ2-6
d_call: -
v_call: TRBV19
cdr3_aa: CASSMRTSLSSGANVLTF

j_call: TRBJ2-7
d_call: -
v_call: TRBV5-4
cdr3_aa: CASSHVTAYEQYF

j_call: TRBJ2-4
d_call: -
v_call: TRBV29-1
cdr3_aa: CSVGWGEIAKNSQYF

j_call: TRBJ1-5
d_call: -
v_call: TRBV18
cdr3_aa: CASSTGAMDSNQPQHF

j_call: TRBJ2-7
d_call: -
v_call: TRBV30
cdr3_aa: CAWRETRGNAYEQYF

j_call: TRBJ2-7
d_call: -
v_call: TRBV6-6
cdr3_aa: CASSPRPLEQYF

j_call: TRBJ1-1
d_call: TRBD1
v_call: TRBV19
cdr3_aa: CASRDRPNTEAFF

j_call: TRBJ1-1
d_call: TRBD1
v_call: TRBV2
cdr3_aa: CASSLLTGGHTEAFF

j_call: TRBJ1-4
d_call: -
v_call: TRBV6-1
cdr3_aa: CAGGMPNEKLFF

j_call: TRBJ1-4
d_call: TRBD1
v_call: TRBV6-1
cdr3_aa: CASRQGQATNEKLFF

j_call: TRBJ2-1
d_call: -
v_call: TRBV7-6
cdr3_aa: CASSPTDRWTNNEQFF

j_call: TRBJ2-1
d_call: -
v_call: TRBV5-6
cdr3_aa: CASSPGSSYNEQFF

j_call: TRBJ2-7
d_call: -
v_call: TRBV7-9
cdr3_aa: CASSLGTQLSYEQYF

j_call: TRBJ2-6
d_call: -
v_call: TRBV19
cdr3_aa: CASSTQALSGANGLTF

j_call: TRBJ1-1
d_call: -
v_call: TRBV5-1
cdr3_aa: CASSLGSLRDTEAFF

j_call: TRBJ1-1
d_call: TRBD1
v_call: TRBV19
cdr3_aa: CASSPDRGGLNTEAFF

j_call: TRBJ2-5
d_call: TRBD1
v_call: TRBV19
cdr3_aa: CASSPAGTAQETQYF

j_call: TRBJ2-7
d_call: -
v_call: TRBV2
cdr3_aa: CASSVYEQYF

j_call: -
d_call: TRBD1
v_call: TRBV18
cdr3_aa: CASSPRTGDLRDEQYF

j_call: TRBJ1-5
d_call: TRBD1
v_call: TRBV5-1
cdr3_aa: CASSVTGGSQPQHF

j_call: TRBJ1-2
d_call: TRBD1
v_call: TRBV19
cdr3_aa: CASHDRAYGYTF

j_call: TRBJ1-5
d_call: TRBD1
v_call: TRBV6-6
cdr3_aa: CASSSETGSINQPQHF

j_call: TRBJ2-1
d_call: -
v_call: TRBV6-5
cdr3_aa: CASSYGRGGNEQFF

j_call: TRBJ1-6
d_call: -
v_call: TRBV7-8
cdr3_aa: CASSFSLQSPLHF

j_call: TRBJ1-1
d_call: -
v_call: TRBV10-3
cdr3_aa: CAISSGFIKITEAFF

j_call: TRBJ2-2
d_call: -
v_call: TRBV6-1
cdr3_aa: CASSYRGTTGELFF

j_call: TRBJ2-7
d_call: -
v_call: TRBV4-1
cdr3_aa: CASSPGLKENYEQYF

j_call: TRBJ2-5
d_call: -
v_call: TRBV5-1
cdr3_aa: CASSPGQPFQETQYF

j_call: TRBJ2-7
d_call: TRBD1
v_call: TRBV11-2
cdr3_aa: CASPRDRSYEQYF